One sample yielded the 3 T cell receptor beta chains listed below, sequenced in a study of blood T cell repertoires in COVID-19. Produced via immunoSEQ multiplex PCR; TCRdb's table is partial and in-frame only. The profile shows under 55,000 clones, 65% to 90% of them singletons. Source material: peripheral blood. All receptors derive from a human donor in a cohort sampled during active COVID-19.

This chain links TRBV7-2 with TRBJ1-2, with TRBD1 as a possible D gene (5 bases). V gave up 7 bases and J gave up 7 bases, with 28 bases separating them. This CDR3 spans 17 amino acids. Germline-derived CDR1 and CDR2 are SGHTA and FQGNSA. The DNA for the CDR3 is TGTGCCAGCAACAGAGAAGGGGTACAGAGAGCCAGTGGTGGCTACACCTTC. This translates into CASNREGVQRASGGYTF.

The V call is TRBV5-4, the J call TRBJ2-2, with 7 bases matching TRBD1. V lost 4 bases and J lost 3; bases outside the gene matches: 6. The germline V gene encodes CDR1 SGHNT and CDR2 YYREEE (reference sequence). This CDR3 has 15 residues. CDR3 nucleotides: TGTGCCAGCAGCGTGGACAGGACATACACCGGGGAGCTGTTTTTT. Protein product: CASSVDRTYTGELFF. Full variable domain (outside the CDR3, taken from reference TRBV5-4 and TRBJ2-2): ETGVTQSPTHLIKTRGQQVTLRCSSQSGHNTVSWYQQALGQGPQFIFQYYREEENGRGNFPPRFSGLQFPNYSSELNVNALELDDSALYLCASSVDRTYTGELFFGEGSRLTVL.

This rearrangement joins TRBV18 to TRBJ1-4; no clear D gene. Per the germline V gene, CDR1 is KGHSH and CDR2 is LQKENI. The CDR3 extends over 12 amino acids. The V end lost 3 bases, the J end lost 7 bases, and 6 bases lay between the germline ends. CDR3 amino acids: CASSPSGEKLFF. The DNA for the CDR3 is TGTGCCAGCTCACCCTCCGGTGAAAAACTGTTTTTT.